Below, 25 T cell receptor beta chains from the same sample are listed, as sequenced in a study of regulatory T cells in long-lasting Graves disease. Building of the TCR beta libraries involved iRepertoire HTBI primers and Arm-PCR of CDR3 regions. In TCRdb, the multiplex PCR reads were re-called with MiXCR into one record per CDR3 protein. In the table there are approximately 470,000 distinct CDR3 sequences, around 15% of which are singletons. Time point described: newly diagnosed GD, antithyroid drugs for less than 3 months. From RNA extracted from PBMCs, the TCR library was made. This sample also appeared in a second study, on T cells in Graves' hyperthyroidism and ophthalmopathy.

The material sequenced was peripheral blood mononuclear cells (PBMCs), taken at new diagnosis, from a patient treated with antithyroid drugs. The receptors here all came from a man aged 40-50 years with Graves disease.

There are a few counts of this clonotype. CDR3 in amino acids: CASSVGSSGNTIYF. For the CDR3, the DNA is TGTGCCAGCAGCGTAGGGAGCTCTGGAAACACCATATATTTT. V gene TRBV9 combines with J gene TRBJ1-3; D is unresolved. Germline V CDR1 and CDR2: SGDLS, YYNGEE. V was trimmed by 0 bases and J by 0 bases, leaving 4 bases between them. CDR3 size: 14 residues.

This clonotype was counted at least ten times. V and J are TRBV28 and TRBJ2-3; the D gene is possibly TRBD2 (6 bases). The CDR3 is 13 residues long. Germline V lookup: CDR1 MDHEN, CDR2 SYDVKM. Trimming left V 6 bases short and J 5 bases short, with 12 bases between. This CDR3 reads CASSTSGVDTQYF. DNA for the CDR3: TGTGCCAGCAGCACATCGGGAGTAGATACGCAGTATTTT.

This chain connects TRBV12-3 or TRBV12-4 to TRBJ1-4; D is possibly TRBD1 (6 bases). The CDR3 sequence is 13 residues long. The V end lost 5 bases, the J end lost 12 bases, and 16 bases lay between the germline ends. CDR3 amino acids: CASSPPLAGELFF. The CDR3 DNA reads as TGTGCCAGCAGTCCCCCCCTCGCAGGGGAACTGTTTTTT.

This clonotype was detected ten times or more. The rearrangement uses TRBV19 and TRBJ2-7; D is tentatively TRBD1 or TRBD2 (5 bases each). The CDR3 totals 14 residues. Germline assignment: CDR1 LNHDA and CDR2 SQIVND (reference sequence). V dropped 6 bases and J dropped 6 bases, with 18 bases sitting between them. The CDR3 DNA follows: TGTGCCAGTAGGCCCCGGGACCCCCTCGGCGAGCAGTACTTC. Its translation is CASRPRDPLGEQYF.

This clonotype has at least ten counts. The chain is built from TRBV28 and TRBJ1-5; D is undetermined. Germline-derived CDR1 and CDR2 are MDHEN and SYDVKM. The CDR3 spans 15 residues. V was clipped by 3 bases and J by 2 bases, with 11 bases between them. The CDR3, as DNA: TGTGCCAGCAGTTTTGTGGAGGCAGGCAATCAGCCCCAGCATTTT. It codes for CASSFVEAGNQPQHF.

This clonotype was seen a few times. The chain is built from TRBV19 and TRBJ2-5, with D perhaps TRBD2 (6 bases). Germline V CDR1 and CDR2: LNHDA, SQIVND (reference sequence). The V end was cut by 3 bases, the J end by 0 bases, with 11 bases between. This CDR3 is 15 amino acids long. The CDR3 DNA is TGTGCCAGTAGTATTCGGGACTGGTACCAAGAGACCCAGTACTTC. Translating gives CASSIRDWYQETQYF.

The chain is built from TRBV5-1 and TRBJ1-1; TRBD1 agrees at 12 bases. This CDR3 region has 16 residues. Germline V lookup: CDR1 SGHRS, CDR2 YFSETQ. J was trimmed by 5 bases and V by 4 bases; bases with no gene match: 9. The CDR3 sequence: CASSRGTGGMRTEAFF. The CDR3 DNA reads TGCGCCAGCAGCCGGGGGACAGGGGGCATGCGTACTGAAGCTTTCTTT.

The V and J genes are TRBV5-5 and TRBJ2-2; no firm D call. The CDR3 length is 13 residues. The germline V gene encodes CDR1 SGHKS and CDR2 YYEKEE (reference sequence). V was cut by 2 bases and J by 5 bases, with 7 bases left in between. The CDR3 nucleotides are TGTGCCAGCAGCTTTAAGTGGACCGGGGAGCTGTTTTTT. Translated, it gives CASSFKWTGELFF.

This clonotype was detected many times. V is TRBV18 and J is TRBJ2-3; TRBD1 might be the D (5 bases). The germline CDR1 and CDR2 sequences are KGHSH and LQKENI. There are 13 residues in the CDR3. V was pared by 4 bases and J by 6 bases, with 11 bases between. CDR3 protein: CASSLDSSDTQYF. CDR3 DNA: TGTGCCAGCTCACTTGACAGTTCGGATACGCAGTATTTT.

The chain couples TRBV5-4 to TRBJ2-1; maybe TRBD2 (6 bases). V dropped 5 bases and J dropped 0 bases, with 15 bases sitting between them. The germline V gene has CDR1 SGHNT and CDR2 YYREEE (reference sequence). This CDR3 has 16 amino acids. CDR3 in DNA: TGTGCCAGCAGTCCACCTAGCGTCAGCTCCTACAATGAGCAGTTCTTC. This gives the protein CASSPPSVSSYNEQFF.

This clonotype appeared many times. This sequence joins TRBV11-2 and TRBJ2-2, with 9 bases that match TRBD2. This CDR3 is built from 17 residues. Germline values: CDR1 SGHAT, CDR2 FQNNGV. The V gene end was trimmed by 4 bases and the J gene end by 1 base; junction bases not matched to a gene: 7. The DNA of the CDR3 is TGTGCCAGCAGCTCCCCGACTAGCGGTTGGAACACCGGGGAGCTGTTTTTT. Encoded protein: CASSSPTSGWNTGELFF.

The rearrangement links TRBV13 to TRBJ2-5; D is unclear. Trimming cost V 3 bases and J 5 bases, with 19 bases left between them. Germline lookup yields CDR1 PRHDT and CDR2 FYEKMQ (reference sequence). This CDR3 is 16 amino acids long. The CDR3 region has the DNA TGTGCCAGCAGCTTTAAAACGCTAGGACCGCGGGAGACCCAGTACTTC. The encoded protein is CASSFKTLGPRETQYF.

Comment on this clonotype: Germline is not matched at one junction end, which may reflect a read error. V usage is TRBV7-7 and J usage is TRBJ2-1; D assignment may be TRBD1 or TRBD2 (5 bases each). The end of the DNA is better explained by TRBJ2-5, so the J call may be wrong. CDR1 and CDR2 (germline): SSHAT, FNYEAQ (reference sequence). This CDR3 contains 15 residues. The CDR3 loop is CASSLGVGGIETQYF. CDR3 nucleotide sequence: TGTGCTAGCAGCTTAGGGGTCGGAGGTATAGAGACCCAGTACTTC.

This clonotype was seen many times. The rearrangement joins TRBV28 to TRBJ2-4; D gene unclear. Trimming removed 5 bases from V and 5 bases from J, with 13 bases in between. The germline CDR1 and CDR2 sequences are MDHEN and SYDVKM. The CDR3 consists of 14 residues. The CDR3 DNA follows: TGTGCCAGCAGTCTACTAACGACACAAAACATTCAGTACTTC. It encodes CASSLLTTQNIQYF.

J is TRBJ1-1 and V is TRBV7-9, with a weak D call TRBD1 (6 bases). Germline-derived CDR1 and CDR2 are SEHNR and FQNEAQ (reference sequence). V was shortened by 2 bases and J by 2 bases, with 18 bases between the two germline ends. The CDR3 contains 17 residues. The CDR3 spells CASSLRVGQGLNTEAFF. The CDR3 DNA reads as TGTGCCAGCAGCTTAAGGGTGGGCCAGGGGCTAAACACTGAAGCTTTCTTT.

This clonotype was detected a few times. The chain employs TRBV9 and TRBJ2-5; D is unresolved. The CDR3 extends over 16 amino acids. V lost 0 bases to trimming and J lost 5 bases, with 17 bases between them. Per the germline V gene, CDR1 is SGDLS and CDR2 is YYNGEE. The CDR3 sequence: CASSVGATQATETQYF. CDR3 nucleotides: TGTGCCAGCAGCGTAGGGGCCACCCAGGCGACGGAGACCCAGTACTTC.

This clonotype was counted at least ten times. The chain recombines TRBV5-5 with TRBJ2-1; D not resolved. Germline CDR1 and CDR2: SGHKS and YYEKEE (reference sequence). The length of the CDR3 is 13 residues. The V gene lost 4 bases and the J gene lost 9 bases, with 14 bases spanning the gap. The CDR3 DNA reads as TGTGCCAGCAGCCCAACGAGAGTTGCTGAGCAGTTCTTC. Translation gives CASSPTRVAEQFF.

As to this clonotype: A far larger clone is off by one base, so a read error is likely. CDR3 amino acids: CASSQDGREFNEQFF. CDR3 DNA sequence: TGTGCCAGCAGCCAAGATGGCCGAGAATTCAATGAGCAGTTCTTC. The rearrangement joins TRBV3-1 to TRBJ2-5; unclear D gene. The J call may be incorrect, as the DNA end agrees better with TRBJ2-1. The V gene's germline CDR1 is LGHDT and CDR2 YNNKEL (reference sequence). The CDR3 spans 15 residues.

Many counts were recorded for this clonotype. This chain links TRBV28 with TRBJ1-5, with unresolved D. The germline CDR1 and CDR2 sequences are MDHEN and SYDVKM. The V gene lost 3 bases and the J gene lost 11 bases, with 20 bases spanning the gap. This CDR3 contains 15 residues. This CDR3 is CASSLGSLGAQAQHF. The CDR3, as DNA: TGTGCCAGCAGTTTGGGGTCACTTGGAGCTCAAGCCCAGCATTTT.

The J gene is TRBJ1-2, the V gene TRBV12-3 or TRBV12-4; no definite D call. V was shortened by 5 bases and J by 5 bases, with 18 bases between the two germline ends. The CDR3 runs to 15 residues. The CDR3 region is CASSPRRRPEYGYTF. DNA for the CDR3: TGTGCCAGCAGTCCGCGTCGCCGCCCGGAGTATGGCTACACCTTC.

This clonotype was observed many times. The chain is built from TRBV12-3 or TRBV12-4 and TRBJ1-5; D may be TRBD1 (5 bases). The CDR3 spans 14 residues. Trimming cost V 5 bases and J 4 bases, with 12 bases left between them. Written as DNA, the CDR3 is TGTGCCAGCAGTCCAACCGACAGAAATCAGCCCCAGCATTTT. This codes for CASSPTDRNQPQHF.

This sequence joins TRBV28 and TRBJ2-7, with 9 bases identical to TRBD1. CDR1 and CDR2 from the germline V gene are MDHEN and SYDVKM. V lost 6 bases, J lost 3 bases, and 12 bases stayed unmatched. The CDR3 totals 16 residues. The DNA of the CDR3 is TGTGCCAGCAGCTTTTCCTACCGGGACAGGGACTACGAGCAGTACTTC. This encodes CASSFSYRDRDYEQYF.

Ten or more counts support this clonotype. CDR3 in amino acids: CASSAGGGRADTQYF. In DNA, the CDR3 is TGTGCCAGCAGCGCAGGGGGCGGGAGGGCAGATACGCAGTATTTT. The V and J genes are TRBV11-2 and TRBJ2-3; TRBD2 might be the D (9 bases). CDR1 and CDR2 from the germline V gene are SGHAT and FQNNGV. The V end was cut by 5 bases, the J end by 4 bases, with 16 bases between. This CDR3 contains 15 residues.

This clonotype was observed at least ten times. The genes are TRBV30 and TRBJ2-3; perhaps TRBD1 as D (6 bases). V lost 1 base and J 4 bases, leaving 12 bases between the germline ends. The CDR3 has 14 residues. Germline V gene sequence: CDR1 GTSNPN, CDR2 SVGIG (reference sequence). The CDR3 DNA follows: TGTGCCTGGAGTGGCGACAGGCTCGCAGATACGCAGTATTTT. Residues: CAWSGDRLADTQYF. Complete variable domain (other parts from reference TRBV30 and TRBJ2-3): SQTIHQWPATLVQPVGSPLSLECTVEGTSNPNLYWYRQAAGRGLQLLFYSVGIGQISSEVPQNLSASRPQDRQFILSSKKLLLSDSGFYLCAWSGDRLADTQYFGPGTRLTVL.

This clonotype was seen repeatedly, ten times or more. The genes are TRBV24-1 and TRBJ2-5; D remains ambiguous. The CDR3 spans 11 residues. Trimming stripped 4 bases from V and 4 bases from J, with 3 bases between. Germline V gives CDR1 KGHDR, CDR2 SFDVKD. CDR3 bases: TGTGCCACCAGTGAAGGAGAGACCCAGTACTTC. Translated: CATSEGETQYF.